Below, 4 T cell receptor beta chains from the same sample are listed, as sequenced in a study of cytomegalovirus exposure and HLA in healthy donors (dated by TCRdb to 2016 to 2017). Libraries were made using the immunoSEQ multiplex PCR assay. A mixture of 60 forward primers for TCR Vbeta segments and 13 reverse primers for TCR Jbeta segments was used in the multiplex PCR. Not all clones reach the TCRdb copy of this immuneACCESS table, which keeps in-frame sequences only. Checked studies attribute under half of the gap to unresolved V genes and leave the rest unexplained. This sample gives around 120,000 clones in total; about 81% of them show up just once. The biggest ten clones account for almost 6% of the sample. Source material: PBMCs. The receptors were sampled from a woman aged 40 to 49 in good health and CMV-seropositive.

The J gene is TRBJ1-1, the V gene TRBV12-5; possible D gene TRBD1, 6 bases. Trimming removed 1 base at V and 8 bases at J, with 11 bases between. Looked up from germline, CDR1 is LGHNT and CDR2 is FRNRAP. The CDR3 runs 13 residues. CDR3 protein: CASGLATGTEAFF. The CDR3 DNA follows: TGTGCTAGTGGTTTGGCGACAGGCACGGAAGCTTTCTTT.

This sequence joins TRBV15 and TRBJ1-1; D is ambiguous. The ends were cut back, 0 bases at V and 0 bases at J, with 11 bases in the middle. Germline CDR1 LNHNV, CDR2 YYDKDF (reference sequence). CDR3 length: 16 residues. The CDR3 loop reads CATSRERPEMNTEAFF. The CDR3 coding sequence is TGTGCCACCAGCAGAGAACGCCCCGAGATGAACACTGAAGCTTTCTTT.

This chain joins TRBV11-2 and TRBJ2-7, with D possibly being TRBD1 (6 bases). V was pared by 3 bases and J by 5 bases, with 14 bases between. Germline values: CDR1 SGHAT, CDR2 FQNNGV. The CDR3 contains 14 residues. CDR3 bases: TGTGCCAGCAGCTTGTATCACAGGGTTGACGAGCAGTACTTC. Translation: CASSLYHRVDEQYF.

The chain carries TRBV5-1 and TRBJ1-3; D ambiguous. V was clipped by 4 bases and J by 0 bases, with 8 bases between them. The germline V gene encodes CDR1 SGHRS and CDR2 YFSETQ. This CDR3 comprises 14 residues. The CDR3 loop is CASSVSVSGNTIYF. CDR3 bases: TGCGCCAGCAGCGTATCGGTCTCTGGAAACACCATATATTTT.